Presented here are 8 T cell receptor beta chains from one specimen sequenced in a study of shared clonotypes between healthy human individuals. Sequenced by immunoSEQ multiplex PCR; TCRdb stores in-frame clones only, minus some. Here the sample spans roughly 1,600,000 clones, 98% being singletons. Sequencing was done on a sample of naive CD4+ T cells sorted from blood. Documented subset: CD45RA+ positively selected. The receptor set was obtained from a man aged 25-45 years in good health.

This clone was found once. The chain has TRBV10-3 and TRBJ2-1; 7 nucleotides agree with TRBD2. This CDR3 region has 19 residues. The germline CDR1 and CDR2 sequences are ENHRY and SYGVKD. V was pared by 4 bases and J by 4 bases, with 19 bases of the junction left unmatched. The CDR3, as DNA: TGTGCCATCAGTGGGCCCGCATGGGCGGGAGAAGAGGATTACAATGAGCAGTTCTTC. Translation gives CAISGPAWAGEEDYNEQFF.

The genes are TRBV27 and TRBJ2-3; D may be TRBD1 (5 bases). This CDR3 is 15 amino acids long. CDR1 and CDR2 from the germline V gene are MNHEY and SMNVEV (reference sequence). The germline V and J ends were trimmed by 6 bases and 2 bases, with 15 bases remaining between them. DNA for the CDR3: TGTGCCAGCAGCCGCCGGGCGGACATCACAGATACGCAGTATTTT. Translating it yields CASSRRADITDTQYF.

Details on this clone: The same CDR3 arises from other DNA sequences in this sample as well. J is TRBJ2-7 and V is TRBV11-2; D may be TRBD1 (5 bases). Germline V lookup: CDR1 SGHAT, CDR2 FQNNGV. Trimming cost V 4 bases and J 2 bases, with 9 bases left between them. The CDR3 is made up of 13 amino acids. CDR3 sequence: CASSSGLAYEQYF. In DNA, the CDR3 is TGTGCCAGCAGCTCAGGGTTAGCCTACGAGCAGTACTTC. Full variable domain (missing parts from reference TRBV11-2 and TRBJ2-7): EAGVAQSPRYKIIEKRQSVAFWCNPISGHATLYWYQQILGQGPKLLIQFQNNGVVDDSQLPKDRFSAERLKGVDSTLKIQPAKLEDSAVYLCASSSGLAYEQYFGPGTRLTVT.

The gene calls are TRBV11-3 and TRBJ2-1, with 8 bases that match TRBD2. The CDR3 covers 13 residues. Germline CDR1 and CDR2: SGHNT and YENEEA. The J segment lost 14 bases and the V segment lost 1 base, leaving 7 bases of the junction unmatched. CDR3 loop: CASSLGAGTSKFF. The CDR3 region has the DNA TGTGCCAGCAGCTTAGGGGCAGGGACTAGTAAGTTCTTC.

The DNA of the CDR3 is TGTGCCAGCTCACCTCCCGACAGTCACCAGCATTTT. Translated, it gives CASSPPDSHQHF. The chain uses TRBV18 and TRBJ1-5, with a tentative D call TRBD1 (5 bases). Trimming shortened V by 3 bases and J by 12 bases, and 12 bases separated the two germline ends. Germline loops: CDR1 KGHSH, CDR2 LQKENI. CDR3 size: 12 residues.

The V and J genes are TRBV7-9 and TRBJ1-3, with D perhaps matching TRBD1 (6 bases). The germline V and J ends were trimmed by 2 bases and 1 base, with 12 bases remaining between them. The germline CDR1 and CDR2 sequences are SEHNR and FQNEAQ (reference sequence). CDR3 length: 16 amino acids. The CDR3 sequence: CASSLWTEASGNTIYF. The CDR3 DNA reads as TGTGCCAGCAGCTTATGGACAGAGGCATCTGGAAACACCATATATTTT.

The chain has TRBV7-9 and TRBJ1-1; D uncertain. CDR1 is SEHNR and CDR2 is FQNEAQ in the germline V gene (reference sequence). The CDR3 consists of 14 residues. V lost 5 bases and J 4 bases, leaving 14 bases between the germline ends. CDR3 in DNA: TGTGCCAGCAGCACCCTTGTGGGTGGCACTGAAGCTTTCTTT. Its protein is CASSTLVGGTEAFF.

The chain joins TRBV5-1 to TRBJ1-4, with D uncertain. Germline CDR1 and CDR2: SGHRS and YFSETQ. Deletions cut 0 bases from V and 4 bases from J, with 7 bases between. This CDR3 is built from 14 residues. In DNA, the CDR3 is TGCGCCAGCAGCTTGGGGGGTGGTAATGAAAAACTGTTTTTT. Protein product: CASSLGGGNEKLFF. Based on the CDR3 plus reference TRBV5-1 and TRBJ1-4, the full variable domain is KAGVTQTPRYLIKTRGQQVTLSCSPISGHRSVSWYQQTPGQGLQFLFEYFSETQRNKGNFPGRFSGRQFSNSRSEMNVSTLELGDSALYLCASSLGGGNEKLFFGSGTQLSVL.